A single sample gave rise to the 2 T cell receptor beta chains below, sequenced in a study of shared clonotypes between healthy human individuals. Assay: immunoSEQ multiplex PCR; the TCRdb copy retains only in-frame clones and omits some. The data contain 500,000 to 650,000 clones, around 81% of them singletons. The sequencing input was PBMCs. The receptors come from a woman aged 35 to 49 in good health. Some clones in this sample may be carry-over from other donors' samples.

A single count supports this clone. V is TRBV9 and J is TRBJ1-5; D not resolved. The CDR3 sequence is 13 residues long. V lost 3 bases and J lost 4, with 8 bases in between. CDR1 is SGDLS, CDR2 YYNGEE, per germline. CDR3 DNA: TGTGCCAGCAGCGCCGGCTATAATCAGCCCCAGCATTTT. Its translation: CASSAGYNQPQHF.

Regarding this clone: A far larger clone is one base from this, pointing to a likely read error. This specimen includes other DNA sequences encoding the same CDR3. J is TRBJ1-2 and V is TRBV30; D call uncertain. V lost 0 bases, J lost 2 bases, and 7 bases lay in between. The CDR3 extends over 13 amino acids. Germline CDR1 reads GTSNPN; CDR2 reads SVGIG (reference sequence). CDR3 sequence (DNA): TGTGCCTGGAGTGTGTTAACAAACTATGGCTACACCTTC. Residues: CAWSVLTNYGYTF.